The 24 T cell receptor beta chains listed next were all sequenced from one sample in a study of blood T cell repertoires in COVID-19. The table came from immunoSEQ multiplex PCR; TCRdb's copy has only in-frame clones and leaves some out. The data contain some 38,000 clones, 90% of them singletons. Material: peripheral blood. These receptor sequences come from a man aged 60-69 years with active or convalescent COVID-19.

CDR3: CASSRPSGRGGGELFF. In DNA form, the CDR3 reads TGTGCCAGCAGTAGGCCTAGCGGGAGAGGGGGCGGGGAGCTGTTTTTT. The chain uses TRBV27 and TRBJ2-2; TRBD2 aligns across 10 bases. J was trimmed by 7 bases and V by 5 bases; bases with no gene match: 10. The length of the CDR3 is 16 residues. Germline assignment: CDR1 MNHEY and CDR2 SMNVEV (reference sequence).

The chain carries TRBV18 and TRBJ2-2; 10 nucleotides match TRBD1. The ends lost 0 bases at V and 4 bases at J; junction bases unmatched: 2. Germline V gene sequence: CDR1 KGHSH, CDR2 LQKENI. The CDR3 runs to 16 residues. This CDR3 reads CASSPPTGGITGELFF. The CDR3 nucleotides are TGTGCCAGCTCACCACCGACAGGGGGCATCACCGGGGAGCTGTTTTTT.

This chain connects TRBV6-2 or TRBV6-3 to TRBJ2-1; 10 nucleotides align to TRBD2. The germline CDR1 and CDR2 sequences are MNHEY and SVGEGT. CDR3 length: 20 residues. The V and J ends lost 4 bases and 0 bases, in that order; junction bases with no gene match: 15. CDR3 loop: CASSFHRRTSGKSSYNEQFF. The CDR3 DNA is TGTGCCAGCAGTTTTCACCGTCGGACTAGCGGCAAAAGCTCCTACAATGAGCAGTTCTTC.

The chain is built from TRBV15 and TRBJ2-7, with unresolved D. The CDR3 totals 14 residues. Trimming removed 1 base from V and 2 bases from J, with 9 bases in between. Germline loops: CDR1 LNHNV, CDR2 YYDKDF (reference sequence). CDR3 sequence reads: CATSRGSSTYEQYF. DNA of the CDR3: TGTGCCACCAGCAGAGGCAGTTCGACCTACGAGCAGTACTTC.

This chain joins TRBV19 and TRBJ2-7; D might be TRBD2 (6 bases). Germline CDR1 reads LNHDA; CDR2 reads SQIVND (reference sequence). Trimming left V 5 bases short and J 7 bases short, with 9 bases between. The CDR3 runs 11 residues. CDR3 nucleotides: TGTGCCAGTAGTGTTAGCGGTGAGCAGTACTTC. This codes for CASSVSGEQYF.

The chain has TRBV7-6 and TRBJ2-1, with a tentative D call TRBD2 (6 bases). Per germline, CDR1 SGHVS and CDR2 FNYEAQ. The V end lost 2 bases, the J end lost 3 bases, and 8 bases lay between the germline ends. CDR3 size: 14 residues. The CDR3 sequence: CASSLSGSYNEQFF. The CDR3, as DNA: TGTGCCAGCAGCTTATCCGGGAGCTACAATGAGCAGTTCTTC.

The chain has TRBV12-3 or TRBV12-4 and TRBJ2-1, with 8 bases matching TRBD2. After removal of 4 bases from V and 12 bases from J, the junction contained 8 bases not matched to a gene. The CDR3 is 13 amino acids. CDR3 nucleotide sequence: TGTGCCAGCAGTTCGGGACTAGGAGGGATGCAGTTCTTC. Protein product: CASSSGLGGMQFF.

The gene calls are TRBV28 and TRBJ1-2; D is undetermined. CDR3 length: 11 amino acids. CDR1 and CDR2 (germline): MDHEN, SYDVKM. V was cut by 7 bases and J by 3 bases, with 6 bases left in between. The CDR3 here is CASISDYGYTF. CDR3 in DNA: TGTGCCAGCATCTCGGACTATGGCTACACCTTC.

The CDR3 loop is CAWSEGVGTDTQYF. CDR3 DNA: TGTGCCTGGAGTGAGGGAGTGGGTACAGATACGCAGTATTTT. This rearrangement joins TRBV30 to TRBJ2-3, with D tentatively TRBD2 (5 bases). CDR3 length: 14 amino acids. Trimming shortened V by 1 base and J by 3 bases, and 11 bases separated the two germline ends. Germline V gene sequence: CDR1 GTSNPN, CDR2 SVGIG (reference sequence).

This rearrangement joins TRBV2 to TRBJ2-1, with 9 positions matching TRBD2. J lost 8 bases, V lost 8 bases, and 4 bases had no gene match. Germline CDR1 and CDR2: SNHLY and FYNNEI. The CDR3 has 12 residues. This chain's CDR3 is CASLLAGDEQFF. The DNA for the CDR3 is TGTGCCAGCCTCTTAGCGGGAGATGAGCAGTTCTTC.

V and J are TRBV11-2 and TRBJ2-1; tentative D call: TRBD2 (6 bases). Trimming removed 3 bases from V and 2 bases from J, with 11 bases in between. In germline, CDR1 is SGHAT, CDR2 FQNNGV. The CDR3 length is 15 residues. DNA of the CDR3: TGTGCCAGCAGCTTCGACGGGAGCCCCTACAATGAGCAGTTCTTC. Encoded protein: CASSFDGSPYNEQFF.

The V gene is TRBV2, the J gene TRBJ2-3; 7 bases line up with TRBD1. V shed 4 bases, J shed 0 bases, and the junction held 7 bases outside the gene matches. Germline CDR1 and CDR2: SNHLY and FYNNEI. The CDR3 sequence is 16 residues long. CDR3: CASSGQGTPSTDTQYF. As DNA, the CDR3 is TGTGCCAGCAGTGGACAGGGAACACCTAGCACAGATACGCAGTATTTT.

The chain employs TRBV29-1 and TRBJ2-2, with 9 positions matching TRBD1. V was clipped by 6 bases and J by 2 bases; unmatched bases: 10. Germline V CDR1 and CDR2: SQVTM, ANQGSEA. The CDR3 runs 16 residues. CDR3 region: CSVLPGTGSNTGELFF. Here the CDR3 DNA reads TGCAGCGTCCTTCCCGGGACAGGGAGTAACACCGGGGAGCTGTTTTTT.

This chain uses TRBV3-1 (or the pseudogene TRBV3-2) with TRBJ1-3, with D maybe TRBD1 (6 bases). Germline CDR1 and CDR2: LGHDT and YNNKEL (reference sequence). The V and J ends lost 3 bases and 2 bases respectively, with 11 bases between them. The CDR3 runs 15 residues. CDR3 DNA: TGTGCCAGCAGCCAGGACGCAGGGGCTGGAAACACCATATATTTT. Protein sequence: CASSQDAGAGNTIYF.

DNA of the CDR3: TGTGCCAGTAGGGGGGGGTTTACTGAAGCTTTCTTT. Translation: CASRGGFTEAFF. The chain recombines TRBV19 with TRBJ1-1, with D maybe TRBD1 (5 bases). This CDR3 is 12 amino acids long. Germline V gene sequence: CDR1 LNHDA, CDR2 SQIVND (reference sequence). Deletions cut 6 bases from V and 5 bases from J, with 10 bases between.

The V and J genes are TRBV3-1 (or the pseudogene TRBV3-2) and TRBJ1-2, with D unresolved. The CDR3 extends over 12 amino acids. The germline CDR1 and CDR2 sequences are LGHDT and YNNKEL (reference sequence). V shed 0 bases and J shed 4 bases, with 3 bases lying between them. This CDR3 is CASSQDRYGYTF. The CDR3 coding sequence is TGTGCCAGCAGCCAAGACCGCTATGGCTACACCTTC.

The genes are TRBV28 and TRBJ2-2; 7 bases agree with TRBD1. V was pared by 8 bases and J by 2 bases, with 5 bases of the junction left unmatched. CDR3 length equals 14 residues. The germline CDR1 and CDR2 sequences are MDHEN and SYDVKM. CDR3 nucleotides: TGTGCCAGCCGAAGGGGGCCCAACACCGGGGAGCTGTTTTTT. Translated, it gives CASRRGPNTGELFF.

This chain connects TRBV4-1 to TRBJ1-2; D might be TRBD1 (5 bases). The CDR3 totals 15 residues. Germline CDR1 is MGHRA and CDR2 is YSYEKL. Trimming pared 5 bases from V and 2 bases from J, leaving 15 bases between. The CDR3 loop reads CASSSNLAGNYGYTF. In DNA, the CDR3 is TGCGCCAGCAGCTCCAACCTGGCAGGGAACTATGGCTACACCTTC.

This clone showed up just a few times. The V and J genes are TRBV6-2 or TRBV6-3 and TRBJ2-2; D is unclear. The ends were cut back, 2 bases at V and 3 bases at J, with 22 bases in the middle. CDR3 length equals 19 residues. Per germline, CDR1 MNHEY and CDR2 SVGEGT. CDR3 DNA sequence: TGTGCCAGCAGTTACGACCGAGCCGTAGACTCTTCTTACACCGGGGAGCTGTTTTTT. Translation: CASSYDRAVDSSYTGELFF.

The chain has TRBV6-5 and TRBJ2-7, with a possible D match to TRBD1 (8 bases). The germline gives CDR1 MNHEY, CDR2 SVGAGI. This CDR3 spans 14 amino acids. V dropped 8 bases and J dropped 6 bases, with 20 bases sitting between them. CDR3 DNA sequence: TGTGCCAGCGGTAATAGGACAGGGAGGGGCGAGCAGTACTTC. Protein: CASGNRTGRGEQYF.

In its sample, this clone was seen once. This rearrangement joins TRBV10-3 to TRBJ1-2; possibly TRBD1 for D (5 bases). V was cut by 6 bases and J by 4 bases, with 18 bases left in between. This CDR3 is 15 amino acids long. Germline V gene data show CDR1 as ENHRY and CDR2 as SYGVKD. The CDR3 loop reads CAIRGYGGVAYGYTF. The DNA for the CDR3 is TGTGCCATCAGGGGGTACGGGGGGGTGGCCTATGGCTACACCTTC.

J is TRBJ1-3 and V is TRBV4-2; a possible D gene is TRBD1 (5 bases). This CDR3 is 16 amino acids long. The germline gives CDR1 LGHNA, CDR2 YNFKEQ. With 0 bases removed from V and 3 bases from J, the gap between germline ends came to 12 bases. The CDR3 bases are TGTGCCAGCAGCCAAGAGGTCTGGGGGGTTGGAAACACCATATATTTT. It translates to CASSQEVWGVGNTIYF.

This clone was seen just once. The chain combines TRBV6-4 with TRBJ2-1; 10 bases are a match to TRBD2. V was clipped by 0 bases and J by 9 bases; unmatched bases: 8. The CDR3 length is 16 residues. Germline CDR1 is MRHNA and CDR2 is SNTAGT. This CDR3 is CASSDSASGRVGEQFF. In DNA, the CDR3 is TGTGCCAGCAGTGACTCGGCTAGCGGGAGAGTCGGTGAGCAGTTCTTC.

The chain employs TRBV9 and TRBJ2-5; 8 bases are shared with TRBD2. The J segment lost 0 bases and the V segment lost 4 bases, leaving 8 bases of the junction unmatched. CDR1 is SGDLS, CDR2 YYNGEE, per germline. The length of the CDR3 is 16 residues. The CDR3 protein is CASSSLASGYQETQYF. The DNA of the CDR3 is TGTGCCAGCAGCTCCCTGGCTAGCGGGTACCAAGAGACCCAGTACTTC.